A single TCR beta chain is shown here with its context. Sequencing of TCR beta, carried out with a high-throughput approach, was applied to CD8+ and CD4+ T cells from the blood. RNA amounts of roughly 0.45 to 1 ug underwent reverse transcription with random hexamers. MiXCR was run by TCRdb on the immunoSEQ multiplex PCR reads, yielding one entry per CDR3 protein. The data contain 180,000 or so distinct CDR3 sequences, about 95% of them singletons. The record originates from a study of CD8 T cells in Susac syndrome. The germline V gene encodes CDR1 SNHLY and CDR2 FYNNEI. The CDR3 consists of 11 residues. Trimming removed 3 bases from V and 12 bases from J, with 9 bases in between.

The V and J genes are TRBV2 and TRBJ2-1; unclear D gene. This TCR derives from a human donor in good health. Input material: CD4+ T cells from PBMCs. The CDR3 loop is CASSDDGRQFF. The CDR3 DNA is TGTGCCAGCAGTGACGATGGAAGGCAGTTCTTC.